Listed below are T cell receptor beta chains from one sample, sequenced in a study of blood T cell repertoires in COVID-19. Profiling relied on immunoSEQ multiplex PCR, and the TCRdb table lists in-frame clones only, not all of them. The table lists around 250,000 clones, around 88% of them singletons. Sequenced sample: peripheral blood. The origin of the receptors is an elderly man with acute or convalescent COVID-19. Each CDR3 is given with its conserved first and last residue. The D gene is left open where the match is weak. A row's size may be missing; if present it is once, few, many or a size class.

v_call	j_call	clone_size	d_call	cdr3_nt	cdr3_aa
TRBV7-3	TRBJ2-3	NA	NA	TGTGCCAGCAGCCCACAACGGCGGGTGACAGATACGCAGTATTTT	CASSPQRRVTDTQYF
TRBV28	TRBJ2-3	NA	TRBD2	TGTGCCAGCAGTCTCATCTCCCCCGGGGGGGATACGCAGTATTTT	CASSLISPGGDTQYF
TRBV7-3	TRBJ2-1	NA	NA	TGTGCCAGCAGCTTAAACGGCGGGAAGGGTACCTACAATGAGCAGTTCTTC	CASSLNGGKGTYNEQFF
TRBV5-1	TRBJ2-1	NA	TRBD1	TGCGCCAGCCGGAAAAAGCTCACAGGGGACAATGAGCAGTTCTTC	CASRKKLTGDNEQFF
TRBV9	TRBJ2-1	NA	TRBD2	TGTGCCAGCAGCGAGGGACTAGCGGGGGCTTACAATGAGCAGTTCTTC	CASSEGLAGAYNEQFF
TRBV28	TRBJ1-1	once	NA	TGTGCCATTAGTGCGAATCTGAACACTGAAGCTTTCTTT	CAISANLNTEAFF
TRBV9	TRBJ2-1	NA	NA	TGTGCCAGCAGCCAACCTAGCGCGAACTCCTACAATGAGCAGTTCTTC	CASSQPSANSYNEQFF
TRBV6-5	TRBJ1-2	NA	NA	TGTGCCAGCCAAGACAGTGGTTCCTATGGCTACACCTTC	CASQDSGSYGYTF
TRBV9	TRBJ1-5	NA	NA	TGTGCCAGCAGCGTAGCGCAGGGAGGACAGCCCCAGCATTTT	CASSVAQGGQPQHF
TRBV27	TRBJ1-4	once	TRBD1	TGTGCCAGCAGTTTCGGACAGGTTTCTAATGAAAAACTGTTTTTT	CASSFGQVSNEKLFF
TRBV27	TRBJ2-2	NA	NA	TGTGCCAGTTCTCGTCTGTCGGGGGAGCTGTTTTTT	CASSRLSGELFF
TRBV15	TRBJ2-1	NA	TRBD2	TGTGCCACCAGCAGAGGACTCGCGGGGGGGTCGCGGGGCAATGAGCAGTTCTTC	CATSRGLAGGSRGNEQFF
TRBV19	TRBJ2-1	NA	NA	TGTGCCAGTAGACGAGCGAGCTCCTACAATGAGCAGTTCTTC	CASRRASSYNEQFF
TRBV7-3	TRBJ2-5	NA	NA	TGTGCCAGCAGCACGGAAAGGGGGCAAGAGACCCAGTACTTC	CASSTERGQETQYF
TRBV5-4	TRBJ2-2	NA	NA	TGTGCCAGCAGCTTTAGGGGGAGAACATTAACCGGGGAGCTGTTTTTT	CASSFRGRTLTGELFF
TRBV7-9	TRBJ2-7	NA	NA	TGTGTCAGCAGCTCGGGGACTTTTGGGCGGGACGAGCAGTACTTC	CVSSSGTFGRDEQYF
TRBV5-4	TRBJ2-7	NA	NA	TGTGCCAGCAGCTTACGGGAGAGCTCCTACGAGCAGTACTTC	CASSLRESSYEQYF
TRBV3-1/TRBV3-2	TRBJ2-7	NA	TRBD1	TGTGCCAGCAGCCCAGGGGGACAGGGGGCGTCGGAGCAGTACTTC	CASSPGGQGASEQYF
TRBV29-1	TRBJ2-3	NA	TRBD2	TGCAGCGTTGCGATCGCGGGGGGGGACACAGATACGCAGTATTTT	CSVAIAGGDTDTQYF
TRBV5-6	TRBJ2-1	NA	NA	TGTGCCAGCAGCTTGGGGAGTAGTGAGCAGTTCTTC	CASSLGSSEQFF
TRBV6-5	TRBJ1-1	NA	NA	TGTGCCAGCAGTCGAAGCGGGCTTGAAGCTTTCTTT	CASSRSGLEAFF
TRBV7-2	TRBJ2-3	NA	TRBD2	TGTGCCAGCAGCTTAGCTGGGGGCGGGGGGGCCGCAGATACGCAGTATTTT	CASSLAGGGGAADTQYF
TRBV2	TRBJ2-5	NA	TRBD2	TGTGCCAGTAGATCTAGGGCTAGCGGGGGGCAGGAAGGAGAGACCCAGTACTTC	CASRSRASGGQEGETQYF
TRBV5-6	TRBJ1-2	NA	NA	TGTGCCAGCAGCTTCGTCGCCAGGGTCGTCAACTATGGCTACACCTTC	CASSFVARVVNYGYTF
TRBV5-1	TRBJ2-1	NA	NA	TGCGCCAGCTCCCAGGAGGGAGGACGGGCGTTCTTC	CASSQEGGRAFF
TRBV11-2	TRBJ2-1	NA	NA	TGTGCCAGCAGCCTTCAGACAGTCAATGAGCAGTTCTTC	CASSLQTVNEQFF
TRBV19	TRBJ1-2	NA	NA	TGTGCCAGTAGGTGGACCGGCACAGGACAGTATGGCTACACCTTC	CASRWTGTGQYGYTF
TRBV9	TRBJ1-4	NA	NA	TGTGCCAGCAGCGTAGGAGGAAACGAGGAAAAACTGTTTTTT	CASSVGGNEEKLFF
TRBV3-1/TRBV3-2	TRBJ1-6	NA	TRBD1	TGTGCCAGCAGCCCCCGGACAGGGTCTTCACCCCTCCACTTT	CASSPRTGSSPLHF
TRBV5-1	TRBJ2-7	NA	NA	TGCGCCAGCAGCCGTACAGACCCTTCCTACGAGCAGTACTTC	CASSRTDPSYEQYF
TRBV19	TRBJ1-5	NA	NA	TGTGCCAGTAGTATATATAATAGGCGGGGTTATAGCAATCAGCCCCAGCATTTT	CASSIYNRRGYSNQPQHF
TRBV2	TRBJ1-2	NA	NA	TGTGCCAGCAGTGAAGCCCACAGGATGGGTGGCTACACCTTC	CASSEAHRMGGYTF
TRBV28	TRBJ1-1	NA	NA	TGTGCCAGCAGTGAACTACAGGGGAACACTGAAGCTTTCTTT	CASSELQGNTEAFF
TRBV9	TRBJ2-2	NA	NA	TGTGCCAGCAGCGTAGAATCCCTCTCCACCGGGGAGCTGTTTTTT	CASSVESLSTGELFF
TRBV20-1	TRBJ2-7	NA	NA	TGCAGTGCCGGGATTTACGAGCAGTACTTC	CSAGIYEQYF